This is a list of T cell receptor beta chains from one sample in a study of blood T cells in healthy people across ages. TCRdb re-called the 5' RACE reads through MiXCR, storing one row per CDR3 protein. Counted here are about 570,000 distinct CDR3 sequences, about 29% occurring once; the ten biggest clones make up approximately 3.5%. Separately, the same data were catalogued under a study of T cells of mothers and their children.

The sample taken for sequencing was blood. The source of these receptors is a boy aged 2-9 years in good health. The CDR3 runs from the conserved cysteine through the conserved F or W. Fields, in order: J gene, V gene, CDR3 protein.

j_gene: TRBJ1-1; v_gene: TRBV5-1; CDR3aa: CASSWGATGVNTEAFF
j_gene: TRBJ1-1; v_gene: TRBV5-5; CDR3aa: CASSSEGTKAFF
j_gene: TRBJ2-5; v_gene: TRBV4-3; CDR3aa: CASSRAGGTAQETQYF
j_gene: TRBJ2-7; v_gene: TRBV6-2/TRBV6-3; CDR3aa: CASSSGTGFEQYF
j_gene: TRBJ2-2; v_gene: TRBV6-5; CDR3aa: CASSYSRGSGPAGELFF
j_gene: TRBJ2-3; v_gene: TRBV20-1; CDR3aa: CSAPGQGTQYF
j_gene: TRBJ1-2; v_gene: TRBV11-2; CDR3aa: CASSPRDIFYGYTF
j_gene: TRBJ2-5; v_gene: TRBV20-1; CDR3aa: CGVPERSIVPRETQYF
j_gene: TRBJ2-1; v_gene: TRBV19; CDR3aa: CASSMAGGLRYNEQFF
j_gene: TRBJ1-1; v_gene: TRBV29-1; CDR3aa: CSVDRDRGTEAFF
j_gene: TRBJ2-2; v_gene: TRBV7-2; CDR3aa: CASSPLTSGIGVGELFF
j_gene: TRBJ1-1; v_gene: TRBV2; CDR3aa: CASSEGQLLNTEAFF
j_gene: TRBJ2-5; v_gene: TRBV20-1; CDR3aa: CSAWEGQETQYF
j_gene: TRBJ2-7; v_gene: TRBV2; CDR3aa: CASIPPGTAPYEQYF
j_gene: TRBJ2-3; v_gene: TRBV27; CDR3aa: CASSLSSGETTDTQYF
j_gene: NA; v_gene: TRBV6-1; CDR3aa: CGSSANSGGAVNEQFF
j_gene: TRBJ1-2; v_gene: TRBV12-3/TRBV12-4; CDR3aa: CASSLGAYGYTF
j_gene: TRBJ2-7; v_gene: TRBV7-8; CDR3aa: CASSHGRGGGSYEQYF
j_gene: TRBJ2-3; v_gene: TRBV29-1; CDR3aa: CSVERRDSTDTQYF
j_gene: TRBJ2-7; v_gene: TRBV6-6; CDR3aa: CASGPGGFSYERYF
j_gene: TRBJ2-5; v_gene: TRBV27; CDR3aa: CASSTVASGVQETQYF
j_gene: TRBJ2-4; v_gene: TRBV6-1; CDR3aa: CASSEMVKNIQYF
j_gene: TRBJ1-1; v_gene: TRBV5-1; CDR3aa: CASSPLRDWNTEAFF
j_gene: TRBJ2-6; v_gene: TRBV7-9; CDR3aa: CASSLEQPLNVLTF
j_gene: TRBJ2-3; v_gene: TRBV3-1; CDR3aa: CARSQGGEDTQYF
j_gene: TRBJ2-3; v_gene: TRBV10-3; CDR3aa: CANSGTGSADTQYF
j_gene: TRBJ1-1; v_gene: TRBV7-9; CDR3aa: CASSATGGGFTEAFF
j_gene: TRBJ1-1; v_gene: TRBV3-1; CDR3aa: CASSLTTAREAFF
j_gene: TRBJ2-2; v_gene: TRBV6-7; CDR3aa: CAISTGNTGELFF
j_gene: TRBJ2-5; v_gene: TRBV15; CDR3aa: CATSSRGGSATQYF
j_gene: TRBJ2-5; v_gene: TRBV7-6; CDR3aa: CASSSTLAGGETQYF